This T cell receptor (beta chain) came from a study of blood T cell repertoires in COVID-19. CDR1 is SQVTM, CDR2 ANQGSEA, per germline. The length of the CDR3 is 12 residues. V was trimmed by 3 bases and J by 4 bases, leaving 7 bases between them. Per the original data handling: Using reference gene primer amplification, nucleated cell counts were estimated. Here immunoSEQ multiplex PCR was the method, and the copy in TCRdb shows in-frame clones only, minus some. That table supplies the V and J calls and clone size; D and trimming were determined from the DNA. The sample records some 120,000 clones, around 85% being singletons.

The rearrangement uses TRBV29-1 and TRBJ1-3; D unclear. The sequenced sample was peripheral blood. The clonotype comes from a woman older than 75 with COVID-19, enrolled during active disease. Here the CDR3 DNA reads TGCAGCGTTGAGACGGGAGGAAACACCATATATTTT. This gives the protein CSVETGGNTIYF. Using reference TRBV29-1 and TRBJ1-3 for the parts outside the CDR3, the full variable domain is SAVISQKPSRDICQRGTSLTIQCQVDSQVTMMFWYRQQPGQSLTLIATANQGSEATYESGFVIDKFPISRPNLTFSTLTVSNMSPEDSSIYLCSVETGGNTIYFGEGSWLTVV.